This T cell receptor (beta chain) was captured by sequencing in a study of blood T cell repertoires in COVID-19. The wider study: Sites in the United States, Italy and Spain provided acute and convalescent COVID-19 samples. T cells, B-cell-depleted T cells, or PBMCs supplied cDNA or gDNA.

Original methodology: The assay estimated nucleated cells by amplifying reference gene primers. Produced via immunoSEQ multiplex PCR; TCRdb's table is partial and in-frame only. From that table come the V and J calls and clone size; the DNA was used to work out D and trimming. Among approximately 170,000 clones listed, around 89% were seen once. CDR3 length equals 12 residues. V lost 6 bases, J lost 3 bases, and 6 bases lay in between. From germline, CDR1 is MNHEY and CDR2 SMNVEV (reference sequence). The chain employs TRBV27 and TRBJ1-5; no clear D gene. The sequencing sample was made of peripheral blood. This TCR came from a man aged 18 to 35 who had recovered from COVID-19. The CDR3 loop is CASSRDNQPQHF. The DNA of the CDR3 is TGTGCCAGCAGCCGGGACAATCAGCCCCAGCATTTT.